This TCR beta chain stems from a study of blood T cell repertoires in COVID-19. About the study: Samples representing acute and convalescent COVID-19 were sourced from the United States, Italy and Spain.

Repertoires were generated with immunoSEQ multiplex PCR, while TCRdb's copy carries only in-frame clones and drops some. The table includes about 400,000 clones, approximately 87% detected once. Comment on this clone: Other DNA sequences in the sample encode the same CDR3.

The CDR3 covers 15 residues. In germline, CDR1 is MDHEN, CDR2 SYDVKM. The trim removed 7 bases at V and 4 bases at J, leaving 12 bases unmatched. This chain links TRBV28 with TRBJ2-7, with TRBD1 identical over 8 bases. The sample consisted of PBMCs or T cells enriched from blood (not recorded which). The TCR sequence derives from a woman in her twenties or thirties with acute COVID-19. In DNA form, the CDR3 reads TGTGCCAGCACCCTGCGAGGACAGGGAAAGTACGAGCAGTACTTC. Translation: CASTLRGQGKYEQYF.